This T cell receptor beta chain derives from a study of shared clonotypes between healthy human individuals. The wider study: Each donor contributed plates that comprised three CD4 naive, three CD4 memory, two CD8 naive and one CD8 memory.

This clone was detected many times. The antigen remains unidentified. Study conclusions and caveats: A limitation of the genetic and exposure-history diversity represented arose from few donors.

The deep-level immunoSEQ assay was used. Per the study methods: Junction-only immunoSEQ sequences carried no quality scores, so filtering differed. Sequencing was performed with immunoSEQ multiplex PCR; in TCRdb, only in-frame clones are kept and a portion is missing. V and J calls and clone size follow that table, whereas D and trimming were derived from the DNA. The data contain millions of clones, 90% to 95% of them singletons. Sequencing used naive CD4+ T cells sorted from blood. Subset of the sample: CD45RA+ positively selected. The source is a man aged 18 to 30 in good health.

Written as DNA, the CDR3 is TGTGCCATTTCGCTAGGGACAGGGTCCGGGGAGCTGTTTTTT. This sequence encodes CAISLGTGSGELFF. The chain is built from TRBV10-3 and TRBJ2-2; 9 nucleotides align to TRBD1. The CDR3 length is 14 residues. Per the germline V gene, CDR1 is ENHRY and CDR2 is SYGVKD. J was trimmed by 6 bases and V by 9 bases; bases with no gene match: 8.